A single sample is the source of the 23 T cell receptor beta chains below, sequenced in a study of shared T cell receptors in the human thymus. Only in-frame clones appear in the TCRdb table, and some are missing; sequencing was by immunoSEQ multiplex PCR. The data show under 850,000 clones, with 88% seen just once and 0.0095% to 0.013% held by the top ten. Another study also made use of these data, one on human thymus T cells.

Source material: thymocytes. All receptors come from a boy in the first two years of life with a congenital heart defect.

This chain links TRBV9 with TRBJ2-7, with D perhaps TRBD2 (5 bases). V was clipped by 1 base and J by 0 bases, with 8 bases between them. This CDR3 region has 14 residues. Germline CDR1 and CDR2: SGDLS and YYNGEE. CDR3 region: CASSVKGDSYEQYF. In nucleotides, the CDR3 is TGTGCCAGCAGCGTAAAGGGAGACTCCTACGAGCAGTACTTC.

CDR3 nucleotides: TGCGCCAGCAGTCTAACCGGTCCCAGGGCGCCCCCGAACACCGGGGAGCTGTTTTTT. Translation gives CASSLTGPRAPPNTGELFF. The rearrangement uses TRBV4-3 and TRBJ2-2; D is perhaps TRBD1 (5 bases). Trimming pared 6 bases from V and 0 bases from J, leaving 23 bases between. There are 19 residues in the CDR3. In germline, CDR1 is LGHNA, CDR2 YSLEER.

This clone was found once. The CDR3 bases are TGCGCCAGCAGCCAAGATCGAGCGGGAGGCACCTCCTACGAGCAGTACTTC. Protein sequence: CASSQDRAGGTSYEQYF. V gene TRBV4-3 combines with J gene TRBJ2-7; 9 bases map to TRBD2. Germline CDR1 and CDR2: LGHNA and YSLEER. Trimming took 0 bases from V and 0 from J; bases not matched to a gene: 6. CDR3 length: 17 residues.

The genes are TRBV28 and TRBJ2-5; TRBD2 matches at 11 bases. Germline values: CDR1 MDHEN, CDR2 SYDVKM. This CDR3 has 14 residues. Trimming at V came to 8 bases and at J to 5 bases, leaving 7 bases not matched to a gene. CDR3 bases: TGTGCCAGCTATTTGACTAGCGGGAAGGAGACCCAGTACTTC. This gives the protein CASYLTSGKETQYF.

The chain uses TRBV7-6 and TRBJ2-1; 11 nucleotides align to TRBD2. This CDR3 region has 15 residues. V lost 6 bases and J lost 4; bases outside the gene matches: 5. Germline V lookup: CDR1 SGHVS, CDR2 FNYEAQ. Here the CDR3 DNA reads TGTGCCAGCAGTTCCGGGACTAGCGGTTACAATGAGCAGTTCTTC. Translated, it gives CASSSGTSGYNEQFF. The variable domain in full, completed from reference TRBV7-6 and TRBJ2-1, reads GAGVSQSPRYKVTKRGQDVALRCDPISGHVSLYWYRQALGQGPEFLTYFNYEAQQDKSGLPNDRFSAERPEGSISTLTIQRTEQRDSAMYRCASSSGTSGYNEQFFGPGTRLTVL.

The V call is TRBV20-1, the J call TRBJ2-7, with D tentatively TRBD2 (6 bases). The CDR3 sequence is 11 residues long. Germline V CDR1 and CDR2: DFQATT, SNEGSKA (reference sequence). The V gene lost 6 bases and the J gene lost 3 bases, with 9 bases spanning the gap. The CDR3 nucleotides read TGCAGTGCCAGACTAGACTACGAGCAGTACTTC. Protein sequence: CSARLDYEQYF.

This clone has only a few counts. The chain recombines TRBV5-6 with TRBJ2-5; D perhaps matches TRBD1 (5 bases). The germline V gene has CDR1 SGHDT and CDR2 YYEEEE. This CDR3 has 15 amino acids. Trimming cost V 0 bases and J 5 bases, with 14 bases left between them. In nucleotides, the CDR3 is TGTGCCAGCAGCTTGGCGGGTGACAGTACCGAGACCCAGTACTTC. It is translated as CASSLAGDSTETQYF.

The gene calls are TRBV18 and TRBJ1-1; no firm D call. The CDR3 is made up of 15 amino acids. The germline gives CDR1 KGHSH, CDR2 LQKENI. V was clipped by 7 bases and J by 4 bases, with 19 bases between them. DNA for the CDR3: TGTGCCAGCTTCCCGGCGGTGGCGGTTGGCACTGAAGCTTTCTTT. Translating gives CASFPAVAVGTEAFF.

The V and J genes are TRBV5-8 and TRBJ2-1; TRBD2 agrees at 7 bases. Germline CDR1 and CDR2: SGHTS and YDEGEE. This CDR3 comprises 16 residues. Trimming removed 0 bases from V and 10 bases from J; junction bases left unmatched: 13. The CDR3 spells CASSLEGVAGRKEQFF. DNA for the CDR3: TGTGCCAGCAGCTTGGAAGGGGTAGCGGGTCGGAAGGAGCAGTTCTTC. The full variable domain, in which reference TRBV5-8 and TRBJ2-1 provide the parts outside the CDR3, is EAGVTQSPTHLIKTRGQQATLRCSPISGHTSVYWYQQALGLGLQFLLWYDEGEERNRGNFPPRFSGRQFPNYSSELNVNALELEDSALYLCASSLEGVAGRKEQFFGPGTRLTVL.

V gene TRBV5-4 combines with J gene TRBJ2-1; weak D call: TRBD2 (6 bases). The CDR3 is 13 residues long. CDR1 is SGHNT and CDR2 is YYREEE in the germline V gene (reference sequence). With 1 base removed from V and 8 bases from J, the gap between germline ends came to 10 bases. CDR3 region: CASSLSREDEQFF. CDR3 in DNA: TGTGCCAGCAGCTTGAGCAGGGAGGATGAGCAGTTCTTC.

This clone occurred once. V gene TRBV16 combines with J gene TRBJ2-1; TRBD2 matches at 10 bases. Germline V CDR1 and CDR2: KGHSY, FQNENV. The CDR3 consists of 16 residues. J gave up 8 bases and V 1 base, and 8 bases lay outside the gene matches. CDR3 in DNA: TGTGCCAGCAGCCAATGGGCTAGCGGGAGTGGTGATGAGCAGTTCTTC. Its translation is CASSQWASGSGDEQFF.

The rearrangement uses TRBV11-2 and TRBJ2-4; possible D gene TRBD2, 6 bases. The ends were cut back, 0 bases at V and 8 bases at J, with 29 bases in the middle. CDR3 length: 20 residues. Per the germline V gene, CDR1 is SGHAT and CDR2 is FQNNGV. The CDR3: CASSLDRGFRTRTNGDIQYF. As DNA, the CDR3 is TGTGCCAGCAGCTTAGATCGGGGTTTTAGGACAAGGACTAACGGGGACATTCAGTACTTC. Based on the CDR3 plus reference TRBV11-2 and TRBJ2-4, the full variable domain is EAGVAQSPRYKIIEKRQSVAFWCNPISGHATLYWYQQILGQGPKLLIQFQNNGVVDDSQLPKDRFSAERLKGVDSTLKIQPAKLEDSAVYLCASSLDRGFRTRTNGDIQYFGAGTRLSVL.

V gene TRBV4-1 combines with J gene TRBJ1-1; the D gene is possibly TRBD1 (5 bases). V was clipped by 0 bases and J by 3 bases, with 11 bases between them. CDR1 and CDR2 (germline): MGHRA, YSYEKL. This CDR3 region has 15 residues. The CDR3 nucleotides are TGCGCCAGCAGCCAAGATAGGTCGGGGGACACTGAAGCTTTCTTT. Its translation: CASSQDRSGDTEAFF.

The rearrangement links TRBV4-2 to TRBJ2-5; maybe TRBD2 (5 bases). V was clipped by 4 bases and J by 4 bases, with 13 bases between them. This CDR3 region has 14 residues. Germline V CDR1 and CDR2: LGHNA, YNFKEQ. CDR3 in amino acids: CASSRAPRGETQYF. In DNA, the CDR3 is TGTGCCAGCAGCCGGGCCCCTCGGGGAGAGACCCAGTACTTC.

The rearrangement joins TRBV4-3 to TRBJ2-1; the D is unclear. CDR1 is LGHNA, CDR2 YSLEER, per germline. V lost 8 bases to trimming and J lost 2 bases, with 10 bases between them. This CDR3 is built from 13 residues. The CDR3 loop is CASGLRAYNEQFF. The CDR3 DNA follows: TGCGCCAGCGGTCTTAGAGCCTACAATGAGCAGTTCTTC.

V gene TRBV4-3 combines with J gene TRBJ2-3; D is possibly TRBD2 (5 bases). Per germline, CDR1 LGHNA and CDR2 YSLEER. This CDR3 is 14 amino acids long. The V gene lost 5 bases and the J gene lost 5 bases, with 14 bases spanning the gap. The CDR3 sequence: CASSINDEGDTQYF. The DNA of the CDR3 is TGCGCCAGCAGCATAAATGACGAGGGAGATACGCAGTATTTT.

The chain employs TRBV29-1 and TRBJ2-3; TRBD1 aligns across 10 bases. Germline-derived CDR1 and CDR2 are SQVTM and ANQGSEA. The CDR3 is 14 amino acids. Trimming cost V 6 bases and J 3 bases; bases outside gene matches: 6. Written as DNA, the CDR3 is TGCAGCGTCGCCCCGGGACAGGGGACAGATACGCAGTATTTT. This encodes CSVAPGQGTDTQYF.

This chain uses TRBV4-3 with TRBJ1-2; 9 nucleotides align to TRBD1. Unmatched junction bases numbered 6, after V lost 1 base and J lost 3 bases. Germline values: CDR1 LGHNA, CDR2 YSLEER. This CDR3 is 16 amino acids long. The CDR3 DNA sequence: TGCGCCAGCAGCCAAGGGACAGGGGAATGGGACTATGGCTACACCTTC. Its protein product is CASSQGTGEWDYGYTF.

This chain joins TRBV6-1 and TRBJ2-5; TRBD1 might be the D (6 bases). Germline values: CDR1 MNHNS, CDR2 SASEGT. The V and J ends lost 6 bases and 7 bases respectively, with 21 bases between them. CDR3 size: 15 residues. This chain's CDR3 is CASRLLSLGQSTQYF. CDR3 in DNA: TGTGCCAGCAGGCTATTAAGCCTAGGACAGTCGACCCAGTACTTC.

This chain links TRBV27 with TRBJ2-3, with 8 bases aligning to TRBD2. This CDR3 has 14 amino acids. Germline trimming cut 6 bases from V and 2 bases from J; bases unmatched to any gene: 4. Germline V lookup: CDR1 MNHEY, CDR2 SMNVEV (reference sequence). The CDR3 loop reads CASRYGGDTDTQYF. In DNA, the CDR3 is TGTGCCAGCAGGTACGGGGGGGACACAGATACGCAGTATTTT.

This chain connects TRBV25-1 to TRBJ2-1, with 9 bases fitting TRBD1. Trimming at V came to 1 base and at J to 7 bases, leaving 8 bases not matched to a gene. The germline V gene encodes CDR1 MGHDK and CDR2 SYGVNS. The CDR3 extends over 16 amino acids. The CDR3: CASSELWTGEANEQFF. The DNA of the CDR3 is TGTGCCAGCAGTGAATTATGGACAGGGGAGGCAAATGAGCAGTTCTTC.

Only one count was recorded for this clone. This chain uses TRBV2 with TRBJ2-3; tentative D call: TRBD1 (6 bases). Trimming shortened V by 8 bases and J by 5 bases, and 23 bases separated the two germline ends. CDR3 length: 16 amino acids. Germline CDR1 and CDR2: SNHLY and FYNNEI. CDR3 sequence (DNA): TGTGCCAGCTCTATCCGGCGGAGGACAGATGGAGATACGCAGTATTTT. Its translation is CASSIRRRTDGDTQYF.

The chain uses TRBV10-3 and TRBJ2-5; D uncertain. This CDR3 comprises 14 residues. Trimming removed 0 bases from V and 2 bases from J, with 7 bases in between. Germline V lookup: CDR1 ENHRY, CDR2 SYGVKD. DNA of the CDR3: TGTGCCATCAGTGAGTCAAGAGATCAAGAGACCCAGTACTTC. The encoded protein is CAISESRDQETQYF.